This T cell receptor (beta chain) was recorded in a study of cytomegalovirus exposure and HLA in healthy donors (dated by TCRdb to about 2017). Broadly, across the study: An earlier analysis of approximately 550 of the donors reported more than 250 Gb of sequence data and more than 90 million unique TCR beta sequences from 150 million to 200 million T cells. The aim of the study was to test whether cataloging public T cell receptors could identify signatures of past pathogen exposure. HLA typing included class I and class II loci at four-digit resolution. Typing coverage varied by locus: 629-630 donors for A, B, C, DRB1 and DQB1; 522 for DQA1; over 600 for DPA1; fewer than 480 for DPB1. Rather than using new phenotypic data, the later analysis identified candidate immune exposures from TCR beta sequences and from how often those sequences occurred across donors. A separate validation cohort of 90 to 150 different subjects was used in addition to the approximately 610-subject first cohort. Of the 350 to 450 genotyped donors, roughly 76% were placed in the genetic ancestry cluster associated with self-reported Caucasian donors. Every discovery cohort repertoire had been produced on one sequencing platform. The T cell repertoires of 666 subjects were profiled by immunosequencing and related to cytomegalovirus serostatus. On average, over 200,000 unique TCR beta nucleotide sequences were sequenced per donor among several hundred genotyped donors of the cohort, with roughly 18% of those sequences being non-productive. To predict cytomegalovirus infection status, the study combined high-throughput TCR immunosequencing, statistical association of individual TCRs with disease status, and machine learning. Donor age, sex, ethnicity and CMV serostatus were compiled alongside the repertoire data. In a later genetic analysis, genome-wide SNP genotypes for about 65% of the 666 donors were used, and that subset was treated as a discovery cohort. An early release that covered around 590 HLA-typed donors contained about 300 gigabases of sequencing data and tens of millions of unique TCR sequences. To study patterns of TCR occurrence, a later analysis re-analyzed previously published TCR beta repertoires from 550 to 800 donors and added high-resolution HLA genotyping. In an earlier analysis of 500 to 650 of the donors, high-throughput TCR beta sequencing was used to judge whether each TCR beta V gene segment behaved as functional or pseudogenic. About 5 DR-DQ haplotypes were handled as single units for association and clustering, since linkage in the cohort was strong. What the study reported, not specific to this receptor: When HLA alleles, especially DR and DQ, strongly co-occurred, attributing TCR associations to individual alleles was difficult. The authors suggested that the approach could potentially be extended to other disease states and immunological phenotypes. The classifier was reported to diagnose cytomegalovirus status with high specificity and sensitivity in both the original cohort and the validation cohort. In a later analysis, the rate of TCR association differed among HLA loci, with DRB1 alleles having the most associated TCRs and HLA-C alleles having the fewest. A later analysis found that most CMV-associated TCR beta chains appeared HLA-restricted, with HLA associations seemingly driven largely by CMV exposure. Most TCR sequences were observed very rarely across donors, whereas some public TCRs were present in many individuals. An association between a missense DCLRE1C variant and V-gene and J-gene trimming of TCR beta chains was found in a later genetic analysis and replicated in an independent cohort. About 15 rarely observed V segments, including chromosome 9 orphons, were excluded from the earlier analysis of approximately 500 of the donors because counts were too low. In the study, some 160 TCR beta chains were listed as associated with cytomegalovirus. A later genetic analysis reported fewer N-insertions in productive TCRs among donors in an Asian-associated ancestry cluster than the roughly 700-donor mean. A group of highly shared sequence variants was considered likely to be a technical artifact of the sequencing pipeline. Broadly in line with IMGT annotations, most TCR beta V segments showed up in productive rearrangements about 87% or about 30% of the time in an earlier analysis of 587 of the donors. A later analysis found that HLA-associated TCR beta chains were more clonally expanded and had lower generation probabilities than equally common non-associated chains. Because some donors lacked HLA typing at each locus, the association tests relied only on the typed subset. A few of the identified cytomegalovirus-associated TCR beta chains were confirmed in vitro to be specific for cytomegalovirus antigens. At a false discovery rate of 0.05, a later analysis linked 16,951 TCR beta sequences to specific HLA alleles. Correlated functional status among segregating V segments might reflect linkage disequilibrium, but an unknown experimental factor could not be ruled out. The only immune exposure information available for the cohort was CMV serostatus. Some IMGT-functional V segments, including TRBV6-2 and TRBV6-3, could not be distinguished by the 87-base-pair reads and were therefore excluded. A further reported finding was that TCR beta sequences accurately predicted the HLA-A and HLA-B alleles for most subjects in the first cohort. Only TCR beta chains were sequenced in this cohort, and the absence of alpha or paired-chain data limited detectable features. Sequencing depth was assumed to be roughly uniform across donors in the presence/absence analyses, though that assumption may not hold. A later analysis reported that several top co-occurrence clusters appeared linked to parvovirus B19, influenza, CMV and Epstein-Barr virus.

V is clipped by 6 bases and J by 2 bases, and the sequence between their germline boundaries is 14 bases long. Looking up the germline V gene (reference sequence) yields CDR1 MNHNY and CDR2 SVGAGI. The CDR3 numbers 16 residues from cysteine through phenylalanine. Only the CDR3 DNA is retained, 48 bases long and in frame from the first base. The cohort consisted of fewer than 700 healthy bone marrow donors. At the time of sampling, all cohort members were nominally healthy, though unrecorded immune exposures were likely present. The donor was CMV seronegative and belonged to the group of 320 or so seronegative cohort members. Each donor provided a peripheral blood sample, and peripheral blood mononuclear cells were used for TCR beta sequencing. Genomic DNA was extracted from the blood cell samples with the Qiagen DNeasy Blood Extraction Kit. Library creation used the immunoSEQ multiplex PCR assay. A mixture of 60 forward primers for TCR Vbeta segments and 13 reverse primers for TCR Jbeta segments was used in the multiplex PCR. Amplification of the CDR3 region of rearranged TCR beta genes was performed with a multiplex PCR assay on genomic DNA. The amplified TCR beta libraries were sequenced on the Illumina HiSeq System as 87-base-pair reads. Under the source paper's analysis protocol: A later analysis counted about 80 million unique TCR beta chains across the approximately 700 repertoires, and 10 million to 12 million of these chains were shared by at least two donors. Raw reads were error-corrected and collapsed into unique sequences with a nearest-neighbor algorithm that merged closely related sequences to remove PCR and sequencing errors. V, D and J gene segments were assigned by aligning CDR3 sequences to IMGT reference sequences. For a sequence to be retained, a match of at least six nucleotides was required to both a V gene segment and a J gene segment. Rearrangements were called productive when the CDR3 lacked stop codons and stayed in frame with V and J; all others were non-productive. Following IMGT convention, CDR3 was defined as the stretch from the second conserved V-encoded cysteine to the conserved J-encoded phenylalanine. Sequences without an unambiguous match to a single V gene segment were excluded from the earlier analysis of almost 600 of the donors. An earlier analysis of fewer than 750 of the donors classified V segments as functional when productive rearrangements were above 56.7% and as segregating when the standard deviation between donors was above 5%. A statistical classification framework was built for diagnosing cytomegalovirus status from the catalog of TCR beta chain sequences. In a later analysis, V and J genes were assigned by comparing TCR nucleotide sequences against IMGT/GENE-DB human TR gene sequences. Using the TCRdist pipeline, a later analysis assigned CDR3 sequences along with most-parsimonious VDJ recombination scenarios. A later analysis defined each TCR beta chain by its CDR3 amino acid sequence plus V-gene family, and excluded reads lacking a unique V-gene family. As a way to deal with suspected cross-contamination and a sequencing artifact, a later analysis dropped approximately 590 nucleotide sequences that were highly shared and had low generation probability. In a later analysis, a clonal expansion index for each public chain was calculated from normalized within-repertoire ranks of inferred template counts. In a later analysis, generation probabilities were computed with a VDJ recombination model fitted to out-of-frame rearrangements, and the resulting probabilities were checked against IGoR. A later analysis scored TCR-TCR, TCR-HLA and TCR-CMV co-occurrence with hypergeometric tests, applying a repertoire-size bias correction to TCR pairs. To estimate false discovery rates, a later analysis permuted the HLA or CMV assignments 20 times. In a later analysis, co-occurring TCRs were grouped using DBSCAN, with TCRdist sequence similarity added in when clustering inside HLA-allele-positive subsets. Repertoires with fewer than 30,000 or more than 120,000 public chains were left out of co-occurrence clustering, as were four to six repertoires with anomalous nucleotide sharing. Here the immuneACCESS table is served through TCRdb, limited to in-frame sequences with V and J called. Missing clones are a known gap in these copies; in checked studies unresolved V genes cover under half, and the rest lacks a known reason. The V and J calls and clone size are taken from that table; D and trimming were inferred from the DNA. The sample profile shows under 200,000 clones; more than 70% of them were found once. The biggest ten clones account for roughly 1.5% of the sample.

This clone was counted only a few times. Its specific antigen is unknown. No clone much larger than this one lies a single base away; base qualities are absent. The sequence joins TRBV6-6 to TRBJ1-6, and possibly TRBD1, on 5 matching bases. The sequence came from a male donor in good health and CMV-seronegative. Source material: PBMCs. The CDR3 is CASRSSGGPYNSPLHF. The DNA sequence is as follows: TGTGCCAGCAGGTCTTCCGGGGGACCCTATAATTCACCCCTCCACTTT.